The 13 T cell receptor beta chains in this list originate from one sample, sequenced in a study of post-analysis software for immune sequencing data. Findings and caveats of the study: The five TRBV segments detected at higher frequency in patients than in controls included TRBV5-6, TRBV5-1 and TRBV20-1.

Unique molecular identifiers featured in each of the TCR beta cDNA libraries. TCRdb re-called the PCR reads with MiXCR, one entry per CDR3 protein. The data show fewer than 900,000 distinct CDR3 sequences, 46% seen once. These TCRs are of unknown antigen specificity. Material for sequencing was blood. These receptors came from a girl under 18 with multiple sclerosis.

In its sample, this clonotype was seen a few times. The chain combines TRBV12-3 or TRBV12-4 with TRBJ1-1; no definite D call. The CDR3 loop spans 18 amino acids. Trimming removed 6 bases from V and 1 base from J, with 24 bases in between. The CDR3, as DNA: TGTGCCAGCAGCAAGCGGAAAGCAACAATTGACCCGAACACTGAAGCTTTCTTT. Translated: CASSKRKATIDPNTEAFF.

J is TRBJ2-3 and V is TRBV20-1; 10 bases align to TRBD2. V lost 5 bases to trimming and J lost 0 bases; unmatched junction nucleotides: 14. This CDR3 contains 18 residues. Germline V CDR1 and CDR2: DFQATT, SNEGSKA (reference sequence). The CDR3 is CSAGQTSGHRASTDTQYF. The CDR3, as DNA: TGCAGTGCTGGCCAGACTAGCGGGCATCGTGCTAGCACAGATACGCAGTATTTT.

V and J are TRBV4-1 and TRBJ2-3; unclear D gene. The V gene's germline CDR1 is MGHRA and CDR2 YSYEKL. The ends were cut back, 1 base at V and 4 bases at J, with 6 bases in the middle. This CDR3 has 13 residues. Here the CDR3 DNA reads TGCGCCAGCAGCCAAGGACACGCAGATACGCAGTATTTT. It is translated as CASSQGHADTQYF.

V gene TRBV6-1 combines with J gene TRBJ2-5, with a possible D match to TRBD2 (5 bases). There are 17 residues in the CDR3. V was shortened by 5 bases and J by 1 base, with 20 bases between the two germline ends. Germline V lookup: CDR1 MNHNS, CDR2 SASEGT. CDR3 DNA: TGTGCCAGCAGTCCCCTAAACTACGGGGATGTCCAAGAGACCCAGTACTTC. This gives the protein CASSPLNYGDVQETQYF.

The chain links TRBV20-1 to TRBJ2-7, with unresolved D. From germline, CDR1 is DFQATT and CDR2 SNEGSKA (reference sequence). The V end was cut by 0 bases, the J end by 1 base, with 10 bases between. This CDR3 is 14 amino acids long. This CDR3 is CSARDGSMSYEQYF. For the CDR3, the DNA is TGCAGTGCTAGAGACGGTAGCATGTCCTACGAGCAGTACTTC.

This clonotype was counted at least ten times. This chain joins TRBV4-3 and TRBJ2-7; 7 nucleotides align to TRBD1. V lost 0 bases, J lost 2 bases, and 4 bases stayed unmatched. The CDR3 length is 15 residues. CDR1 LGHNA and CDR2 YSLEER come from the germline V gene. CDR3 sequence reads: CASSQDRTGAYEQYF. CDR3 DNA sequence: TGCGCCAGCAGCCAAGACCGGACAGGCGCCTACGAGCAGTACTTC.

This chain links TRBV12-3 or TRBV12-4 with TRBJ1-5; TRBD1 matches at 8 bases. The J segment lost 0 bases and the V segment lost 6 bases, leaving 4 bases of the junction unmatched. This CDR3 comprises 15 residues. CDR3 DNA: TGTGCCAGCAGGATACAGGGGGATAGCAATCAGCCCCAGCATTTT. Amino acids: CASRIQGDSNQPQHF.

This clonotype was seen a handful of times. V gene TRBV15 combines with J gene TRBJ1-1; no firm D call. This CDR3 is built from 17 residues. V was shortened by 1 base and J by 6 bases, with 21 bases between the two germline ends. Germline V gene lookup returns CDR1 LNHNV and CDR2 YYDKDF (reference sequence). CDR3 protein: CATSRGVVGPLGPEAFF. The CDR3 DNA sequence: TGTGCCACCAGCAGAGGGGTGGTGGGTCCCCTGGGCCCTGAAGCTTTCTTT.

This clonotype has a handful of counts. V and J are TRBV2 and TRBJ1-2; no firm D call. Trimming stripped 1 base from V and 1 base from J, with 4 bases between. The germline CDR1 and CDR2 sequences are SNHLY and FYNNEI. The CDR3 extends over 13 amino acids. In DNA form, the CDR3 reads TGTGCCAGCAGTGAAGGACATAACTATGGCTACACCTTC. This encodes CASSEGHNYGYTF. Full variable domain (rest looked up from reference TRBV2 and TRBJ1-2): EPEVTQTPSHQVTQMGQEVILRCVPISNHLYFYWYRQILGQKVEFLVSFYNNEISEKSEIFDDQFSVERPDGSNFTLKIRSTKLEDSAMYFCASSEGHNYGYTFGSGTRLTVV.

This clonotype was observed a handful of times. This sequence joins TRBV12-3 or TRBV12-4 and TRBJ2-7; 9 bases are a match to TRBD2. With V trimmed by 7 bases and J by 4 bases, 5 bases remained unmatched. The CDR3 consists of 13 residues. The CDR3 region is CASILSGGYEQYF. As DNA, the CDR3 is TGTGCCAGCATCCTTAGCGGGGGTTACGAGCAGTACTTC.

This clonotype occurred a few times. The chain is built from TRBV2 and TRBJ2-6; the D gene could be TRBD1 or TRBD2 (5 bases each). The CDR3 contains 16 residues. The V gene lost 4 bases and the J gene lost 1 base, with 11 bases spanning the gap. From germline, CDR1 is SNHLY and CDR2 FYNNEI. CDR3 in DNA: TGTGCCAGCAGTGTTGCAGGGAGTTCTGGGGCCAACGTCCTGACTTTC. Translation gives CASSVAGSSGANVLTF.

CDR3 amino acids: CASSLSRDRGKVSAIQYF. Written as DNA, the CDR3 is TGTGCCAGCAGTTTAAGCCGGGACAGGGGGAAGGTATCCGCCATTCAGTACTTC. The chain has TRBV28 and TRBJ2-4; 11 bases map to TRBD1. From germline, CDR1 is MDHEN and CDR2 SYDVKM. The CDR3 runs to 18 residues. The V and J ends lost 2 bases and 9 bases, in that order; junction bases with no gene match: 15.

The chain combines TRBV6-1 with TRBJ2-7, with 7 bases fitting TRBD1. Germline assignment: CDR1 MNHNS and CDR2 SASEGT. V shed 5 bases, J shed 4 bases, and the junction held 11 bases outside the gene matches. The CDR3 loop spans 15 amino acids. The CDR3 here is CASSPQERGRYEQYF. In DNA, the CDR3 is TGTGCCAGCAGTCCGCAAGAGAGGGGGCGGTACGAGCAGTACTTC.